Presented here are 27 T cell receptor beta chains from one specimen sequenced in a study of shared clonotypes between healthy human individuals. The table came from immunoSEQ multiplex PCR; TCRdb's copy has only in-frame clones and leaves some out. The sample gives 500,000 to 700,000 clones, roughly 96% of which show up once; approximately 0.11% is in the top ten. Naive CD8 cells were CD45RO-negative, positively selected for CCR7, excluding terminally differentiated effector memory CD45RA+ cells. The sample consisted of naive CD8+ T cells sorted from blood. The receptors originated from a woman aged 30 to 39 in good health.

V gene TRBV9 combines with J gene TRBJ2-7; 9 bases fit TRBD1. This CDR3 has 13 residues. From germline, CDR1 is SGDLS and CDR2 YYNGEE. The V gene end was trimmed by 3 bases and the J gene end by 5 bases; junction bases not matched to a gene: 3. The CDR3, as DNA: TGTGCCAGCAGCGGGACAGGGGCGGACGAGCAGTACTTC. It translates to CASSGTGADEQYF.

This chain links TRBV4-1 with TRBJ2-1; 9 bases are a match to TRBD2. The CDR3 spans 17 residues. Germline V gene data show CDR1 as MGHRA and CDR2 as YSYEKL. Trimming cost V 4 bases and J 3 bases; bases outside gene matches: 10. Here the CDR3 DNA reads TGCGCCAGCAGCCGGAGACTAGCGGATTATTTCTACAATGAGCAGTTCTTC. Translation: CASSRRLADYFYNEQFF.

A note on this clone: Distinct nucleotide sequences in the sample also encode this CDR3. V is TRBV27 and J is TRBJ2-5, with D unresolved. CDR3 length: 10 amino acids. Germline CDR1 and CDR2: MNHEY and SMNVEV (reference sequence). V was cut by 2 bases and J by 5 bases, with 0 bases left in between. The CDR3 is CASSLETQYF. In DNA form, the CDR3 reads TGTGCCAGCAGTTTAGAGACCCAGTACTTC.

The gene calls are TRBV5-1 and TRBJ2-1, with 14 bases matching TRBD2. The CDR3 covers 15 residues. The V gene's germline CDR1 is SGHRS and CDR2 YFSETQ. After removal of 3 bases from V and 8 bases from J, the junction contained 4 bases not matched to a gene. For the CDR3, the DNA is TGCGCCAGCAGCTATGGGACTAGCGGGAGCTATGAGCAGTTCTTC. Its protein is CASSYGTSGSYEQFF.

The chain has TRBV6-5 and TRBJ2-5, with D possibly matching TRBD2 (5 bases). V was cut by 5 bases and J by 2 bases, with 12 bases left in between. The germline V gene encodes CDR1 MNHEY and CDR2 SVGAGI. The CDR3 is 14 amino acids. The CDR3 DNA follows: TGTGCCAGCAGTCAGACCGGGAATCAAGAGACCCAGTACTTC. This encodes CASSQTGNQETQYF.

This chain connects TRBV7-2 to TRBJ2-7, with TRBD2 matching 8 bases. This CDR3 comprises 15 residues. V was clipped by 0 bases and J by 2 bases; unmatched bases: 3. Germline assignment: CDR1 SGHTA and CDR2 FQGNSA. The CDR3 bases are TGTGCCAGCAGCTTAGCTAGCGGGATACCCTACGAGCAGTACTTC. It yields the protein CASSLASGIPYEQYF. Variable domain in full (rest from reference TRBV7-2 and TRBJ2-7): GAGVSQSPSNKVTEKGKDVELRCDPISGHTALYWYRQSLGQGLEFLIYFQGNSAPDKSGLPSDRFSAERTGGSVSTLTIQRTQQEDSAVYLCASSLASGIPYEQYFGPGTRLTVT.

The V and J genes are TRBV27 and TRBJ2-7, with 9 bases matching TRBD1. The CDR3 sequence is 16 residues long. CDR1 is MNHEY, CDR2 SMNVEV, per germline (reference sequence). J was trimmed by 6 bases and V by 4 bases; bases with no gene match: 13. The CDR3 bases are TGTGCCAGCAGTTACAGTTTCGGGGACAGGGCGATCGAGCAGTACTTC. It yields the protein CASSYSFGDRAIEQYF.

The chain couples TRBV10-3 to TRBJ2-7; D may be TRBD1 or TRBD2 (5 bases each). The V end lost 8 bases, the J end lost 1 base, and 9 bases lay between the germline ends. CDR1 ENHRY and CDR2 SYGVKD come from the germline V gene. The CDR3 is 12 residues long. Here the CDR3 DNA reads TGTGCCATCGGGTGGGGGTCCTACGAGCAGTACTTC. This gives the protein CAIGWGSYEQYF.

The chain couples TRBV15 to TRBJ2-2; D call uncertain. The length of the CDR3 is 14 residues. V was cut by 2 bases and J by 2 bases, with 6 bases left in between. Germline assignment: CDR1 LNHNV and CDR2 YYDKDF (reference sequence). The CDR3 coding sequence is TGTGCCACCAGCAGACAAACTAACACCGGGGAGCTGTTTTTT. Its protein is CATSRQTNTGELFF.

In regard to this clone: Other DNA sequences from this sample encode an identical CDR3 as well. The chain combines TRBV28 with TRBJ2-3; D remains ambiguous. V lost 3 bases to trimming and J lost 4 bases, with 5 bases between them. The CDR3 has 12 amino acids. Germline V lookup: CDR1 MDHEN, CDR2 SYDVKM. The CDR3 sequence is CASSFRPDTQYF. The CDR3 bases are TGTGCCAGCAGTTTCCGGCCAGATACGCAGTATTTT.

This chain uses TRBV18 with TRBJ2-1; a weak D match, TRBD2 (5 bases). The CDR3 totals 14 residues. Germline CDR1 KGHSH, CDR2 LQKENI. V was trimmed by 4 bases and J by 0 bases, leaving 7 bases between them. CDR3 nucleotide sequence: TGTGCCAGCTCACTTGGGAGCTCCTACAATGAGCAGTTCTTC. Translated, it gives CASSLGSSYNEQFF.

The CDR3 nucleotides are TGTGCCAGCAGTTATTGGTCAGATGATAACTATGGCTACACCTTC. Translated, it gives CASSYWSDDNYGYTF. The rearrangement uses TRBV6-6 and TRBJ1-2; no clear D. Germline assignment: CDR1 MNHNY and CDR2 SVGAGI (reference sequence). The CDR3 has 15 residues. Trimming removed 3 bases from V and 1 base from J, with 12 bases in between.

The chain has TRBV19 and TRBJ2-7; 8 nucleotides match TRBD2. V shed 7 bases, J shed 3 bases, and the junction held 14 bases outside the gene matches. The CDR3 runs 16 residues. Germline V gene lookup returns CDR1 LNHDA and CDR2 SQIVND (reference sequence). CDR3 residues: CASTSAGGGNSYEQYF. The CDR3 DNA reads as TGTGCCAGTACCTCGGCCGGGGGGGGAAACAGCTACGAGCAGTACTTC. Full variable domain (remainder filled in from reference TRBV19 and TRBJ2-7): DGGITQSPKYLFRKEGQNVTLSCEQNLNHDAMYWYRQDPGQGLRLIYYSQIVNDFQKGDIAEGYSVSREKKESFPLTVTSAQKNPTAFYLCASTSAGGGNSYEQYFGPGTRLTVT.

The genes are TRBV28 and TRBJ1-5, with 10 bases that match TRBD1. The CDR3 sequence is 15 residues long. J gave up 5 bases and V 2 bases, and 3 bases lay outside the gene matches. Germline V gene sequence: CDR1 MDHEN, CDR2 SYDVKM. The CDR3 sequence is CASSLRGQGHQPQHF. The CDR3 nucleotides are TGTGCCAGCAGTTTAAGGGGACAGGGGCATCAGCCCCAGCATTTT.

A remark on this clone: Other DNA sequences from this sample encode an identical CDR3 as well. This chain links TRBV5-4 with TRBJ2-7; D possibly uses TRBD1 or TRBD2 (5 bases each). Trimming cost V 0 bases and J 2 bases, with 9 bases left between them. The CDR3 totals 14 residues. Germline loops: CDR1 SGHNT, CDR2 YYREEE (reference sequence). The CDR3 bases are TGTGCCAGCAGCTTGGGGGGGAGTCCCTACGAGCAGTACTTC. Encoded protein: CASSLGGSPYEQYF. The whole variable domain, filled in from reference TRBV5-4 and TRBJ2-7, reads ETGVTQSPTHLIKTRGQQVTLRCSSQSGHNTVSWYQQALGQGPQFIFQYYREEENGRGNFPPRFSGLQFPNYSSELNVNALELDDSALYLCASSLGGSPYEQYFGPGTRLTVT.

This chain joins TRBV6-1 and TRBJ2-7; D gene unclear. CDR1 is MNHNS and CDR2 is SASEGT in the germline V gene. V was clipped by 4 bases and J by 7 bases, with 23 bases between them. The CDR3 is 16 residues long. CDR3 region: CASSGSDAAWLWEQYF. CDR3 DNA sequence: TGTGCCAGCAGTGGCAGTGATGCGGCTTGGCTTTGGGAGCAGTACTTC.

The CDR3 is CASSQVPGRSNEQFF. In nucleotides, the CDR3 is TGCGCCAGCAGCCAAGTTCCAGGCCGCTCAAATGAGCAGTTCTTC. The chain employs TRBV4-1 and TRBJ2-1; D remains ambiguous. V lost 1 base and J 7 bases, leaving 14 bases between the germline ends. Germline CDR1 MGHRA, CDR2 YSYEKL. The CDR3 sequence is 15 residues long.

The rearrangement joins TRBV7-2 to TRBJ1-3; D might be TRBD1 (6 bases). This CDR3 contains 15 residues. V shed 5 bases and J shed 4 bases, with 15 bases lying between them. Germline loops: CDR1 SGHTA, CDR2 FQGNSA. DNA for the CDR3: TGTGCCAGCAGCCCAGGCGGGGGCGCCGGAAACACCATATATTTT. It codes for CASSPGGGAGNTIYF.

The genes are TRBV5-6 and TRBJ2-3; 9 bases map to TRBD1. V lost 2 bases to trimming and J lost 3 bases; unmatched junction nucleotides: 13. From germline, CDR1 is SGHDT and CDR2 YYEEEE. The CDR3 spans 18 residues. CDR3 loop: CASSFPIRDRDSTDTQYF. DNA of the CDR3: TGTGCCAGCAGCTTCCCCATTAGGGACAGGGATTCTACAGATACGCAGTATTTT.

In DNA form, the CDR3 reads TGCAGCCCAGGGTGGGGCACTGAAGCTTTCTTT. Residues: CSPGWGTEAFF. The chain joins TRBV20-1 to TRBJ1-1, with D possibly being TRBD1 (5 bases). From germline, CDR1 is DFQATT and CDR2 SNEGSKA (reference sequence). The CDR3 loop spans 11 amino acids.

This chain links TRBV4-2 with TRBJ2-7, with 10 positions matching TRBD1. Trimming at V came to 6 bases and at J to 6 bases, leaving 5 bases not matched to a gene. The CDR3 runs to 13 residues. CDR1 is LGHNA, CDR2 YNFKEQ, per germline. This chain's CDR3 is CASSAGTGVEQYF. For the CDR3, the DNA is TGTGCCAGCAGTGCCGGGACAGGGGTCGAGCAGTACTTC.

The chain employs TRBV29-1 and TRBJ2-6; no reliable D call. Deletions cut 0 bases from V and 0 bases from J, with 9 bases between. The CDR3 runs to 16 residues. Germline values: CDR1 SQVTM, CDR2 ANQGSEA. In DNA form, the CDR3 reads TGCAGCGTTGAAGATTTCGCATCCTCTGGGGCCAACGTCCTGACTTTC. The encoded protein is CSVEDFASSGANVLTF.

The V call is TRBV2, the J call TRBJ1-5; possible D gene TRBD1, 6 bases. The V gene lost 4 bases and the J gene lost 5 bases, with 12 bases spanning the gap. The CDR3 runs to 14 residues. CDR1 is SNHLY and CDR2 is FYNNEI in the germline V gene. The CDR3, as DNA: TGTGCCAGCAGTGTCGGACAGTCAGATCAGCCCCAGCATTTT. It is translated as CASSVGQSDQPQHF.

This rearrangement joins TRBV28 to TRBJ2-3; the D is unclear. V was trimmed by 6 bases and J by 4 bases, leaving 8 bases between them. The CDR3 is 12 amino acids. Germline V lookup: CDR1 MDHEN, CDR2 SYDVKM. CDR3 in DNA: TGTGCCAGCAGCCTGAAGCCAGATACGCAGTATTTT. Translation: CASSLKPDTQYF.

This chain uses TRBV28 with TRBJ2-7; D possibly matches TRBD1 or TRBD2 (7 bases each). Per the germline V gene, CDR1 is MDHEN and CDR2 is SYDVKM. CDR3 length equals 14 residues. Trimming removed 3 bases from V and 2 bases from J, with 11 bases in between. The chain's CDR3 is CASSFRGGPYEQYF. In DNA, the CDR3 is TGTGCCAGCAGTTTCAGGGGGGGGCCCTACGAGCAGTACTTC.

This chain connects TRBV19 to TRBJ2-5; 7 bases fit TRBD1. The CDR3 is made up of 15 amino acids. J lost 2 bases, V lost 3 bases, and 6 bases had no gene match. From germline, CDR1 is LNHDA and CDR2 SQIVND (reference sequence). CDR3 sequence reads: CASSITPGQQETQYF. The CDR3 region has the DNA TGTGCCAGTAGTATTACACCGGGACAGCAAGAGACCCAGTACTTC. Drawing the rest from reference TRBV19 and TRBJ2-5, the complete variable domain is DGGITQSPKYLFRKEGQNVTLSCEQNLNHDAMYWYRQDPGQGLRLIYYSQIVNDFQKGDIAEGYSVSREKKESFPLTVTSAQKNPTAFYLCASSITPGQQETQYFGPGTRLLVL.

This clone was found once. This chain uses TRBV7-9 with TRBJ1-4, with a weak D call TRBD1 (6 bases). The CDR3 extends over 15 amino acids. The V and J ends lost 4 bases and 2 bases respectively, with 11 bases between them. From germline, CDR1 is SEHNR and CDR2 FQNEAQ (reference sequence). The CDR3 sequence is CASSSRQETNEKLFF. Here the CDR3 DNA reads TGTGCCAGCAGCTCGCGACAGGAGACTAATGAAAAACTGTTTTTT.